The 21 T cell receptor beta chains in this list originate from one sample, sequenced in a study of lymphopenia after photon versus proton radiotherapy. The table came from immunoSEQ multiplex PCR; TCRdb's copy has only in-frame clones and leaves some out. The sample has 8,000 or so clones; approximately 77% are singletons. This specimen was peripheral blood, taken from a patient treated with photon-based radiotherapy. The receptors shown here come from a man younger than 40 with gastric cancer.

The chain employs TRBV5-4 and TRBJ1-1; D unresolved. Germline V gene sequence: CDR1 SGHNT, CDR2 YYREEE (reference sequence). V was cut by 4 bases and J by 3 bases, with 16 bases left in between. The CDR3 runs to 15 residues. CDR3 sequence (DNA): TGTGCCAGCAGCGCTACCCGGGAAATGTACACTGAAGCTTTCTTT. This sequence encodes CASSATREMYTEAFF.

The V call is TRBV29-1, the J call TRBJ2-3, with 8 bases aligning to TRBD1. The CDR3 has 10 amino acids. Germline-derived CDR1 and CDR2 are SQVTM and ANQGSEA. J was trimmed by 14 bases and V by 3 bases; bases with no gene match: 4. The CDR3 DNA reads as TGCAGCGTTGACGACAGGGGATGGTATTTT. Its protein is CSVDDRGWYF.

J is TRBJ1-4 and V is TRBV5-4, with 9 bases fitting TRBD1. This CDR3 is 14 amino acids long. Germline V gene sequence: CDR1 SGHNT, CDR2 YYREEE (reference sequence). V shed 2 bases, J shed 7 bases, and the junction held 3 bases outside the gene matches. The CDR3 DNA reads as TGTGCCAGCAGCTTACAGGGGGCGGTTGAAAAACTGTTTTTT. The encoded protein is CASSLQGAVEKLFF.

This chain links TRBV5-1 with TRBJ1-4; TRBD1 might be the D (5 bases). From germline, CDR1 is SGHRS and CDR2 YFSETQ. Trimming left V 1 base short and J 7 bases short, with 14 bases between. The CDR3 length is 15 residues. CDR3: CASSLSGTMGEKLFF. The CDR3 region has the DNA TGCGCCAGCAGCTTGTCCGGGACCATGGGTGAAAAACTGTTTTTT.

As for this clone: An end of the junction does not agree with germline; a read error may underlie this. The V gene is TRBV10-3, the J gene TRBJ2-7, with 10 positions matching TRBD1. This CDR3 is 17 amino acids long. Germline-derived CDR1 and CDR2 are ENHRY and SYGVKD. The CDR3 DNA sequence: TGTGCCAGCAGTGACGGGACGCCGGGACAGGGGATCTACGAGCAGTACTTC. Amino acid sequence: CASSDGTPGQGIYEQYF.

The chain couples TRBV18 to TRBJ2-3, with D unclear. The CDR3 runs to 15 residues. The germline CDR1 and CDR2 sequences are KGHSH and LQKENI. Trimming cost V 3 bases and J 5 bases, with 15 bases left between them. Written as DNA, the CDR3 is TGTGCCAGCTCACCGGAAGCTAGACTGGGAGATACGCAGTATTTT. The encoded protein is CASSPEARLGDTQYF.

This chain links TRBV11-2 with TRBJ2-2, with D possibly matching TRBD2 (5 bases). With 4 bases removed from V and 8 bases from J, the gap between germline ends came to 17 bases. The CDR3 length is 15 residues. The germline CDR1 and CDR2 sequences are SGHAT and FQNNGV. The CDR3 DNA follows: TGTGCCAGCAGCTCAACAACTAGTAGTGTTGGGGAGCTGTTTTTT. Translation: CASSSTTSSVGELFF.

This clone was counted once. The V call is TRBV5-1, the J call TRBJ2-5, with 12 bases that match TRBD2. V was pared by 0 bases and J by 5 bases, with 8 bases of the junction left unmatched. The CDR3 sequence is 17 residues long. Germline V gives CDR1 SGHRS, CDR2 YFSETQ. The CDR3 coding sequence is TGCGCCAGCAGCTTGGGGCCTAGCGGGGGGGCCAGTGAGACCCAGTACTTC. Its protein is CASSLGPSGGASETQYF.

The rearrangement joins TRBV7-9 to TRBJ1-5; maybe TRBD1 (6 bases). Deletions cut 1 base from V and 8 bases from J, with 12 bases between. The CDR3 consists of 14 residues. Per germline, CDR1 SEHNR and CDR2 FQNEAQ (reference sequence). CDR3 coding DNA: TGTGCCAGCAGCTTAGGGGGGCCCCCGGAGCCCCAGCATTTT. It specifies CASSLGGPPEPQHF.

The chain carries TRBV18 and TRBJ1-3; no clear D gene. Germline V gene lookup returns CDR1 KGHSH and CDR2 LQKENI. This CDR3 has 14 amino acids. Trimming left V 3 bases short and J 0 bases short, with 6 bases between. DNA of the CDR3: TGTGCCAGCTCACCCGGACCCTCTGGAAACACCATATATTTT. Encoded protein: CASSPGPSGNTIYF.

The V call is TRBV18, the J call TRBJ2-3; D ambiguous. The CDR3 runs 15 residues. V was trimmed by 1 base and J by 1 base, leaving 9 bases between them. Germline V gene lookup returns CDR1 KGHSH and CDR2 LQKENI. CDR3 DNA: TGTGCCAGCTCACCACGGATAGTCGGCACAGATACGCAGTATTTT. This gives the protein CASSPRIVGTDTQYF. Supplemented by reference TRBV18 and TRBJ2-3, the full variable domain reads NAGVMQNPRHLVRRRGQEARLRCSPMKGHSHVYWYRQLPEEGLKFMVYLQKENIIDESGMPKERFSAEFPKEGPSILRIQQVVRGDSAAYFCASSPRIVGTDTQYFGPGTRLTVL.

This clone was detected only a few times. The rearrangement links TRBV19 to TRBJ1-5, with D hard to call. The germline V gene encodes CDR1 LNHDA and CDR2 SQIVND (reference sequence). The CDR3 runs to 14 residues. The ends were cut back, 1 base at V and 4 bases at J, with 8 bases in the middle. This CDR3 reads CASSIVSGNQPQHF. DNA of the CDR3: TGTGCCAGTAGTATAGTTTCGGGAAATCAGCCCCAGCATTTT.

The rearrangement uses TRBV11-3 and TRBJ2-3; 8 bases match TRBD2. The CDR3 has 17 residues. CDR1 and CDR2 (germline): SGHNT, YENEEA. V lost 1 base to trimming and J lost 1 base; unmatched junction nucleotides: 7. The CDR3 bases are TGTGCCAGCAGCTTAGCGGGTAGCGGGATCGGCACAGATACGCAGTATTTT. The encoded protein is CASSLAGSGIGTDTQYF.

CDR3 region: CSAPSVNTEAFF. CDR3 DNA sequence: TGCAGCGCCCCCTCGGTGAACACTGAAGCTTTCTTT. The genes are TRBV29-1 and TRBJ1-1; D gene uncertain. Germline V gene lookup returns CDR1 SQVTM and CDR2 ANQGSEA. The CDR3 consists of 12 residues. V was clipped by 7 bases and J by 0 bases, with 9 bases between them. The full variable domain, its missing parts supplied by reference TRBV29-1 and TRBJ1-1, is SAVISQKPSRDICQRGTSLTIQCQVDSQVTMMFWYRQQPGQSLTLIATANQGSEATYESGFVIDKFPISRPNLTFSTLTVSNMSPEDSSIYLCSAPSVNTEAFFGQGTRLTVV.

The gene calls are TRBV2 and TRBJ1-2; D is unclear. The CDR3 runs to 15 residues. Trimming took off 2 bases at V and 8 bases at J, with 18 bases between the two ends. Germline lookup yields CDR1 SNHLY and CDR2 FYNNEI. For the CDR3, the DNA is TGTGCCAGCAGTGAATCTGTCTCTACAGTAGGGGGCTACACCTTC. This translates into CASSESVSTVGGYTF.

The chain is built from TRBV11-3 and TRBJ2-2; 8 bases map to TRBD2. V lost 1 base and J lost 3; bases outside the gene matches: 1. The CDR3 has 15 amino acids. Per germline, CDR1 SGHNT and CDR2 YENEEA. CDR3 nucleotides: TGTGCCAGCAGCTTAGTACTAGCGGACACCGGGGAGCTGTTTTTT. Its protein product is CASSLVLADTGELFF.

This clone was seen only once. This chain links TRBV29-1 with TRBJ2-3; D uncertain. Germline V gives CDR1 SQVTM, CDR2 ANQGSEA. V lost 7 bases and J lost 2, with 13 bases in between. CDR3 size: 13 residues. CDR3 region: CSGKGRYTDTQYF. CDR3 nucleotide sequence: TGCAGCGGGAAGGGCAGATACACAGATACGCAGTATTTT.

This sequence joins TRBV4-2 and TRBJ2-1, with D unresolved. This CDR3 comprises 15 residues. The V end lost 4 bases, the J end lost 4 bases, and 14 bases lay between the germline ends. Per germline, CDR1 LGHNA and CDR2 YNFKEQ. CDR3 sequence reads: CASSPDSTPYNEQFF. The CDR3 DNA sequence: TGTGCCAGCAGCCCCGACTCGACACCGTACAATGAGCAGTTCTTC.

The chain has TRBV7-2 and TRBJ2-5; D is possibly TRBD1 (6 bases). The V end was cut by 5 bases, the J end by 5 bases, with 12 bases between. The CDR3 is made up of 13 amino acids. Germline CDR1 reads SGHTA; CDR2 reads FQGNSA. The CDR3, as DNA: TGTGCCAGCAGCCCCTACAGGGTGGAGACCCAGTACTTC. Encoded protein: CASSPYRVETQYF.

V and J are TRBV5-1 and TRBJ1-4, with TRBD1 matching over 10 bases. This CDR3 comprises 14 residues. Germline V gives CDR1 SGHRS, CDR2 YFSETQ. The junction had 7 bases not matched to a gene; V was cut back by 3 bases and J by 11 bases. The CDR3 protein is CASSSDRGDRKLFF. CDR3 nucleotide sequence: TGCGCCAGCAGCTCGGACAGGGGGGATAGGAAACTGTTTTTT.

V usage is TRBV9 and J usage is TRBJ2-1; D is uncertain. This CDR3 is 14 amino acids long. The germline CDR1 and CDR2 sequences are SGDLS and YYNGEE. V lost 0 bases and J 5 bases, leaving 9 bases between the germline ends. CDR3 residues: CASSVDPTNNEQFF. DNA for the CDR3: TGTGCCAGCAGCGTAGATCCTACTAACAATGAGCAGTTCTTC.